The rows below give T cell receptor beta chains drawn from one sample of a study of OX40 agonist ivuxolimab in advanced cancers. Repertoires were generated with immunoSEQ multiplex PCR, while TCRdb's copy carries only in-frame clones and drops some. This table holds more than 80,000 clones, around 90% found once. Sequences were derived from CD4+ or CD8+ T cells sorted from blood, sampled in a trial of the OX40 agonist ivuxolimab. Source of these receptors: an adult with an advanced solid tumor such as melanoma, head and neck, liver or kidney cancer. The CDR3 runs from the conserved cysteine through the conserved F or W. The order of the fields is CDR3 DNA, CDR3 protein, CDR3 length, clone size, J gene, D gene, V gene. The D gene is left open where the match is weak. Size tells how often a clone was seen (once, few, many) or the class of an expanded clone, and some rows leave it out.

CDR3 DNA: TGTGCCAGCAGCGGAACCGGGACAAACTATGGCTACACCTTC; CDR3 protein: CASSGTGTNYGYTF; CDR3 length: 14; clone size: few; J gene: TRBJ1-2; D gene: NA; V gene: TRBV2
CDR3 DNA: TGCGCCAGCAGGGAGGGGGGCGGGCGCCGGGAGACCCAGTACTTC; CDR3 protein: CASREGGGRRETQYF; CDR3 length: 15; clone size: NA; J gene: TRBJ2-5; D gene: NA; V gene: TRBV5-1
CDR3 DNA: TGCGCCAGCAGCAGAAGCTCGAACACTGAAGCTTTCTTT; CDR3 protein: CASSRSSNTEAFF; CDR3 length: 13; clone size: NA; J gene: TRBJ1-1; D gene: NA; V gene: TRBV10-2
CDR3 DNA: TGTGCCAGCAGCGAGACTAGCGGGAGGGCCAACGGGGAGCTGTTTTTT; CDR3 protein: CASSETSGRANGELFF; CDR3 length: 16; clone size: NA; J gene: TRBJ2-2; D gene: TRBD2; V gene: TRBV9
CDR3 DNA: TGCGCCAGCAGCTACTTACGGTTAAACACTGAAGCTTTCTTT; CDR3 protein: CASSYLRLNTEAFF; CDR3 length: 14; clone size: NA; J gene: TRBJ1-1; D gene: NA; V gene: TRBV5-1
CDR3 DNA: TGCAGCGGCCAATGGACAGGGAGGACAGAGACCCAGTACTTC; CDR3 protein: CSGQWTGRTETQYF; CDR3 length: 14; clone size: NA; J gene: TRBJ2-5; D gene: TRBD1; V gene: TRBV29-1
CDR3 DNA: TGTGCCAGCAGCGATATGGGACAGGGGGCTCCCTATGGCTACACCTTC; CDR3 protein: CASSDMGQGAPYGYTF; CDR3 length: 16; clone size: once; J gene: TRBJ1-2; D gene: TRBD1; V gene: TRBV6-6
CDR3 DNA: TGTGCCAGCGGAGGGACAGGAGGCGATGAAAAACTGTTTTTT; CDR3 protein: CASGGTGGDEKLFF; CDR3 length: 14; clone size: NA; J gene: TRBJ1-4; D gene: TRBD1; V gene: TRBV9
CDR3 DNA: TGTGCCAGCAGCTCTAGGTTACTGAACACTGAAGCTTTCTTT; CDR3 protein: CASSSRLLNTEAFF; CDR3 length: 14; clone size: NA; J gene: TRBJ1-1; D gene: NA; V gene: TRBV7-2
CDR3 DNA: TGTGCCAGCAGTACTCCCGGGACAGGTCCCGAAAAACTGTTTTTT; CDR3 protein: CASSTPGTGPEKLFF; CDR3 length: 15; clone size: NA; J gene: TRBJ1-4; D gene: TRBD1; V gene: TRBV2
CDR3 DNA: TGTGCCAGCAGCTTAAGTTTAAACTATGGCTACACCTTC; CDR3 protein: CASSLSLNYGYTF; CDR3 length: 13; clone size: NA; J gene: TRBJ1-2; D gene: NA; V gene: TRBV7-9
CDR3 DNA: TGTGCCAGCAGTACCCTAGACAGGGTCCTTACCTACGAGCAGTACTTC; CDR3 protein: CASSTLDRVLTYEQYF; CDR3 length: 16; clone size: NA; J gene: TRBJ2-7; D gene: TRBD1; V gene: TRBV27
CDR3 DNA: TGTGCCAGCAGCTACGGCGTTACAGATAATAAGTACTTC; CDR3 protein: CASSYGVTDNKYF; CDR3 length: 13; clone size: NA; J gene: TRBJ2-4; D gene: NA; V gene: TRBV7-2
CDR3 DNA: TGTGCCTCTTCGCTAGCCAAAAACATTCAGTACTTC; CDR3 protein: CASSLAKNIQYF; CDR3 length: 12; clone size: NA; J gene: TRBJ2-4; D gene: NA; V gene: TRBV15